This T cell receptor beta chain came from a study of neurological immune-mediated disorders. Study details: Multiple sclerosis patients numbered roughly 35, with around 31 relapsing-remitting and 3 secondary progressive.

Study findings and constraints: When the repertoires were sorted by phylogenetic grouping, those of 18 of 34 multiple sclerosis patients ended up in one related-CDR3 cluster, a possible signature.

This clonotype was counted many times. Its target is not known. CDR1 and CDR2 from the germline V gene are MNHEY and SVGEGT. This CDR3 is 19 amino acids long. Between the trimmed V and J ends, which lost 5 bases and 7 bases, there was a span of 30 bases. One entry per CDR3 protein, called by TCRdb with MiXCR from the 5' RACE reads. The sample carries 50,000 to 65,000 distinct CDR3 sequences, approximately 3.9% recorded once. This rearrangement joins TRBV6-2 or TRBV6-3 to TRBJ1-5; tentative D call: TRBD1 (5 bases). The sample comprised PBMCs. The receptor was isolated from a man younger than 45 with multiple sclerosis. CDR3 bases: TGTGCCAGCAGTCCCTCCGTGGTTCAGGGAAAAATTCACGTCCAGCCCCAGCATTTT. It specifies CASSPSVVQGKIHVQPQHF.